A single sample gave rise to the 13 T cell receptor beta chains below, sequenced in a study of control samples from healthy donors and cancer patients. Some clones are missing from TCRdb's copy, which holds only in-frame ones; the method was immunoSEQ multiplex PCR. The sample consists of 94,000 or so clones, about 81% of them appearing once. The sample taken for sequencing was PBMCs. The receptors originated from a man in his 70s with lung cancer.

V is TRBV19 and J is TRBJ2-1; maybe TRBD1 (6 bases). V was clipped by 8 bases and J by 0 bases, with 14 bases between them. This CDR3 contains 15 residues. The germline V gene has CDR1 LNHDA and CDR2 SQIVND (reference sequence). CDR3 DNA sequence: TGTGCCAGTTCGACGGACAGTAGCTCCTACAATGAGCAGTTCTTC. The encoded protein is CASSTDSSSYNEQFF.

This rearrangement joins TRBV6-5 to TRBJ1-2, with TRBD1 identical over 7 bases. The CDR3 runs 13 residues. Germline V gives CDR1 MNHEY, CDR2 SVGAGI. Trimming at V came to 6 bases and at J to 4 bases, leaving 5 bases not matched to a gene. The CDR3 region is CASSRDSFYGYTF. CDR3 nucleotide sequence: TGTGCCAGCAGCCGGGACAGTTTCTATGGCTACACCTTC.

This clone was observed a few times. The gene calls are TRBV6-4 and TRBJ2-7; D call uncertain. There are 11 residues in the CDR3. Germline V lookup: CDR1 MRHNA, CDR2 SNTAGT. V lost 4 bases to trimming and J lost 5 bases, with 6 bases between them. The CDR3, as DNA: TGTGCCAGCAGTGGACCGGACGAGCAGTACTTC. It encodes CASSGPDEQYF.

The gene calls are TRBV29-1 and TRBJ2-7, with D uncertain. V was shortened by 0 bases and J by 2 bases, with 14 bases between the two germline ends. CDR3 length: 15 residues. Germline values: CDR1 SQVTM, CDR2 ANQGSEA. CDR3 region: CSVEDAPAGAYEQYF. The CDR3 region has the DNA TGCAGCGTTGAAGACGCCCCCGCAGGAGCCTACGAGCAGTACTTC.

The chain joins TRBV13 to TRBJ1-4, with 11 bases identical to TRBD1. J gave up 5 bases and V 5 bases, and 1 base lay outside the gene matches. This CDR3 is 14 amino acids long. Germline-derived CDR1 and CDR2 are PRHDT and FYEKMQ (reference sequence). The CDR3 sequence: CASSRTGGNEKLFF. The DNA for the CDR3 is TGTGCCAGCAGCCGGACAGGGGGCAATGAAAAACTGTTTTTT.

V is TRBV5-1 and J is TRBJ2-2; D gene unclear. Germline CDR1 reads SGHRS; CDR2 reads YFSETQ. This CDR3 is built from 12 residues. V lost 5 bases and J 3 bases, leaving 5 bases between the germline ends. The CDR3 sequence is CASRVYTGELFF. DNA for the CDR3: TGCGCCAGCAGGGTGTACACCGGGGAGCTGTTTTTT.

The CDR3 nucleotides are TGTGCCAGTAGACCGGGACTAGGGGTGCAGACCCAGTACTTC. The encoded protein is CASRPGLGVQTQYF. V gene TRBV19 combines with J gene TRBJ2-5; 8 bases agree with TRBD2. CDR3 size: 14 residues. Trimming removed 6 bases from V and 6 bases from J; junction bases left unmatched: 9. Germline CDR1 reads LNHDA; CDR2 reads SQIVND (reference sequence).

CDR3 nucleotide sequence: TGTGAGCTGACCCAGGCGGAGACTCCTGGGCCCGAGCAGTACTTC. Amino acids: CELTQAETPGPEQYF. This rearrangement joins TRBV24-1 to TRBJ2-7; no firm D call. Germline V gene lookup returns CDR1 KGHDR and CDR2 SFDVKD. This CDR3 spans 15 amino acids.

This chain connects TRBV29-1 to TRBJ2-1, with TRBD2 matching 14 bases. Trimming took 2 bases from V and 0 from J; bases not matched to a gene: 12. The CDR3 runs 20 residues. CDR1 is SQVTM and CDR2 is ANQGSEA in the germline V gene. The CDR3 sequence: CSVEPWGLAGAQGSYNEQFF. CDR3 nucleotides: TGCAGCGTTGAACCTTGGGGACTAGCGGGGGCCCAAGGCTCCTACAATGAGCAGTTCTTC.

This clone appeared once. The chain joins TRBV25-1 to TRBJ2-2; perhaps D is TRBD1 or TRBD2 (5 bases each). V was shortened by 6 bases and J by 6 bases, with 11 bases between the two germline ends. CDR1 and CDR2 (germline): MGHDK, SYGVNS. The CDR3 has 13 residues. CDR3 coding DNA: TGTGCCAGCAGGGGTTCGGGGCCCGGGGAGCTGTTTTTT. Translation: CASRGSGPGELFF.

The J gene is TRBJ1-3, the V gene TRBV18; the D is unclear. Germline-derived CDR1 and CDR2 are KGHSH and LQKENI. V gave up 3 bases and J gave up 0 bases, with 9 bases separating them. The length of the CDR3 is 15 residues. For the CDR3, the DNA is TGTGCCAGCTCACCTCAGAAATACTCTGGAAACACCATATATTTT. It is translated as CASSPQKYSGNTIYF. Full variable domain (rest looked up from reference TRBV18 and TRBJ1-3): NAGVMQNPRHLVRRRGQEARLRCSPMKGHSHVYWYRQLPEEGLKFMVYLQKENIIDESGMPKERFSAEFPKEGPSILRIQQVVRGDSAAYFCASSPQKYSGNTIYFGEGSWLTVV.

CDR3 bases: TGTGCCAGCAGCTTAGTACATTCACGGTACAATGAGCAGTTCTTC. Encoded protein: CASSLVHSRYNEQFF. The J gene is TRBJ2-1, the V gene TRBV7-2; unclear D gene. This CDR3 is built from 15 residues. Trimming removed 1 base at V and 4 bases at J, with 11 bases between. Germline V lookup: CDR1 SGHTA, CDR2 FQGNSA.

This clone was recorded a few times. This sequence joins TRBV5-1 and TRBJ1-1, with TRBD1 matching over 8 bases. CDR3 size: 15 residues. Germline V gives CDR1 SGHRS, CDR2 YFSETQ. The trim removed 5 bases at V and 5 bases at J, leaving 11 bases unmatched. This chain's CDR3 is CASSSTNTGGTEAFF. In DNA, the CDR3 is TGCGCCAGCAGTTCGACCAATACAGGGGGGACTGAAGCTTTCTTT.